The source of this T cell receptor (beta chain) is a study of cytomegalovirus exposure and HLA in healthy donors. It was with 60 Vbeta and 13 Jbeta primers that the PCR ran. The method was immunoSEQ multiplex PCR; TCRdb's version includes in-frame clones alone and lacks a portion of them. The sample contains approximately 190,000 clones, roughly 68% of which appear only once. This CDR3 spans 13 amino acids. The chain joins TRBV21-1 to TRBJ1-6. TRBV21-1 is a recognized pseudogene. The sample consisted of PBMCs. The TCR comes from a man aged 35 to 55 in good health and CMV-seropositive. CDR3 sequence reads: CASSKRSDSPLHF. CDR3 bases: TGTGCCAGCAGCAAACGGTCGGATTCACCCCTCCACTTT.